This T cell receptor (beta chain) was captured by sequencing in a study of regulatory T cells in long-lasting Graves disease. At the level of the study: Persistence in Graves' disease required over 5 years of antithyroid drugs plus positive TSH receptor antibodies. General study findings and limits: TRBV28, TRBJ1-2 and TRBJ2-5 emerged as the favored segments in persistent disease.

Building of the TCR beta libraries involved iRepertoire HTBI primers and Arm-PCR of CDR3 regions. TCRdb ran MiXCR on the multiplex PCR reads and lists one entry per CDR3 protein. In the table there are 400,000 to 500,000 distinct CDR3 sequences, approximately 22% of which are singletons. CDR1 is MNHEY and CDR2 is SVGAGI in the germline V gene. The CDR3 runs to 14 residues. Between the trimmed V and J ends, which lost 1 base and 0 bases, there was a span of 6 bases. This clonotype was counted many times. The antigen is not known. Specified time point: persistent/refractory GD, antithyroid drugs over 5 years with positive TRAb. From PBMCs, RNA was extracted and then used to make the TCR library. Guidelines of the American Thyroid Association were used to diagnose Graves' disease.

The sequences come from peripheral blood mononuclear cells (PBMCs), collected when the disease was refractory, from a patient treated with antithyroid drugs. This receptor was taken from a female donor with Graves disease. This chain links TRBV6-5 with TRBJ2-5; tentative D call: TRBD2 (6 bases). The CDR3 here is CASSYLADQETQYF. Here the CDR3 DNA reads TGTGCCAGCAGTTACTTAGCGGACCAAGAGACCCAGTACTTC.